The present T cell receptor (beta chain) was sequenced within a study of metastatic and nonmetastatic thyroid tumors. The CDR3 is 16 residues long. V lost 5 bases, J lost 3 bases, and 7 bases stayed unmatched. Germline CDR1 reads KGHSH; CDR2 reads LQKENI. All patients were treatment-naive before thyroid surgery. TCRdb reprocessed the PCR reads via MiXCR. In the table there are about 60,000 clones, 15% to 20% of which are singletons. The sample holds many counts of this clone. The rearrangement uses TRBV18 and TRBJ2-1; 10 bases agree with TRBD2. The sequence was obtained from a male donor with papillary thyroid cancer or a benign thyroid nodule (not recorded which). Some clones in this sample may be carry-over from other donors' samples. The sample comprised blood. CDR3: CASSAAGGIFYNEQFF. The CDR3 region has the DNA TGTGCCAGCTCAGCAGCGGGAGGGATTTTCTACAATGAGCAGTTCTTC.